This T cell receptor (beta chain) was profiled in a study of CXCR3-negative and CXCR3-positive naive CD8 T cells. Study outcomes and limitations: Naive CXCR3-positive and CXCR3-negative cells shared similar TRBV-TRBJ usage, unlike memory cells. No difference in surface CD5 was seen between naive subsets, and TCR strength was inferred from TRB CDR3 properties.

Germline V gene data show CDR1 as SGHVS and CDR2 as FQNEAQ. The CDR3 length is 13 residues. Worth noting for this clonotype: Antigen: not known.

In preparing the TRB cDNA libraries, 5' RACE with UMI labels was used. TCRdb reanalyzed the 5' RACE reads and collapses them to one entry per CDR3 protein, without DNA. There are some 67,000 distinct CDR3 sequences in the sample, with approximately 1.5% held by the top ten. The chain has TRBV7-8 and TRBJ2-7; TCRdb picks TRBD1, but there is no DNA to check that call. The TCR comes from a human donor in good health. Some clones in this sample may be carry-over from other donors' samples. The sequencing sample was made of naive CXCR3- CD8+ T cells from blood. Described subset: CD45RO-CCR7+CD27+CD95- naive CD8+ T cells lacking CXCR3 (TNR3-). The CDR3 reads CASSLQGAYEQYF.